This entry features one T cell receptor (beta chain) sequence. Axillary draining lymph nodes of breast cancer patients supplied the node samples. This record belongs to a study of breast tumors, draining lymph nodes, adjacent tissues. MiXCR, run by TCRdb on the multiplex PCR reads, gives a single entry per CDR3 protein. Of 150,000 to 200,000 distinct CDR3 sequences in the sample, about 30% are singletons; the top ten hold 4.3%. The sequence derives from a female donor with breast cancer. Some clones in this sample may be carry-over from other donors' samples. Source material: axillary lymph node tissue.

The CDR3 reads CTTQRSGRAYNEQFF. The CDR3 region has the DNA TGTACCACCCAGCGCAGCGGGAGGGCCTACAATGAGCAGTTCTTC. This chain links TRBV6-5 with TRBJ2-1; 10 bases map to TRBD2. Germline loops: CDR1 MNHEY, CDR2 SVGAGI. There are 15 residues in the CDR3.